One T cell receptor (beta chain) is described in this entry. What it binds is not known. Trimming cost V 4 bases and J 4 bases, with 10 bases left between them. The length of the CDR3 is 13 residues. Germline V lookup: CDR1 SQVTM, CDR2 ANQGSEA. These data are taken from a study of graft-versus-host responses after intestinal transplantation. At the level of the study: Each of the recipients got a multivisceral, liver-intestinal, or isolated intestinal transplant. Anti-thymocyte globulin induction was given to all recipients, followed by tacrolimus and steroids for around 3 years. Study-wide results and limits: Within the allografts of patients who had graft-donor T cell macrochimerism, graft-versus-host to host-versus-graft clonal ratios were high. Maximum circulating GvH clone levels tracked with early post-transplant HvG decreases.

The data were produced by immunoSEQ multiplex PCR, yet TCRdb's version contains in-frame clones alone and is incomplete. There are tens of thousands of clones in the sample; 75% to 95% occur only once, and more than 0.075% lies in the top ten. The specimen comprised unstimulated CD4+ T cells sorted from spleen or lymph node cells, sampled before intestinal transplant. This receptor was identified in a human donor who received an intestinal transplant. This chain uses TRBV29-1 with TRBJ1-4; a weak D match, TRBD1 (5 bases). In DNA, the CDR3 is TGCAGCGTTGGGAGGGGTCTTAATGAAAAACTGTTTTTT. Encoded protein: CSVGRGLNEKLFF.